Below, 29 T cell receptor beta chains from the same sample are listed, as sequenced in a study of blood T cell repertoires in COVID-19. Method: immunoSEQ multiplex PCR; TCRdb's copy keeps in-frame clones and lacks some. Of 250,000 to 350,000 clones in the sample, about 81% were seen once. Sequenced: peripheral blood. Every receptor here comes from a human donor with COVID-19, enrolled during active disease. The donor label of this sample is uncertain.

As regards this clone: The same CDR3 is also encoded by other DNA sequences in this sample. The V call is TRBV5-1, the J call TRBJ2-5; TRBD2 matches at 8 bases. V lost 4 bases, J lost 4 bases, and 0 bases stayed unmatched. Per germline, CDR1 SGHRS and CDR2 YFSETQ. The CDR3 covers 12 residues. CDR3 coding DNA: TGCGCCAGCAGCCTAGCGGGAGAGACCCAGTACTTC. Amino acid sequence: CASSLAGETQYF.

This chain uses TRBV7-2 with TRBJ1-4, with TRBD1 matching 9 bases. This CDR3 has 14 residues. The germline gives CDR1 SGHTA, CDR2 FQGNSA. J gave up 8 bases and V 5 bases, and 6 bases lay outside the gene matches. The CDR3 DNA is TGTGCCAGCAGCCCCAGGGGACAGGGAGAAAAACTGTTTTTT. Translation gives CASSPRGQGEKLFF.

This clone was counted many times. This same CDR3 is encoded by further DNA sequences in the sample. This rearrangement joins TRBV7-9 to TRBJ1-4; D gene uncertain. Trimming took 1 base from V and 4 from J, leaving 10 bases between them. The CDR3 totals 15 residues. CDR1 and CDR2 from the germline V gene are SEHNR and FQNEAQ (reference sequence). The CDR3: CASSLVAGYNEKLFF. Written as DNA, the CDR3 is TGTGCCAGCAGCTTAGTGGCAGGTTATAATGAAAAACTGTTTTTT.

V gene TRBV5-4 combines with J gene TRBJ2-3; no clear D gene. The CDR3 totals 13 residues. Germline CDR1 and CDR2: SGHNT and YYREEE (reference sequence). The germline V and J ends were trimmed by 0 bases and 4 bases, with 6 bases remaining between them. The CDR3 nucleotides read TGTGCCAGCAGCTTGGAACCGGCAGATACGCAGTATTTT. Its translation: CASSLEPADTQYF.

This rearrangement joins TRBV11-3 to TRBJ2-1, with D perhaps matching TRBD1 (6 bases). The V and J ends lost 1 base and 6 bases respectively, with 13 bases between them. Germline lookup yields CDR1 SGHNT and CDR2 YENEEA. This CDR3 has 15 amino acids. CDR3 residues: CASSLGSARGNEQFF. CDR3 coding DNA: TGTGCCAGCAGCTTAGGGTCGGCCAGGGGCAATGAGCAGTTCTTC. Complete variable domain (other parts from reference TRBV11-3 and TRBJ2-1): EAGVVQSPRYKIIEKKQPVAFWCNPISGHNTLYWYLQNLGQGPELLIRYENEEAVDDSQLPKDRFSAERLKGVDSTLKIQPAELGDSAVYLCASSLGSARGNEQFFGPGTRLTVL.

This chain uses TRBV28 with TRBJ2-3; TRBD2 matches 9 bases. Germline loops: CDR1 MDHEN, CDR2 SYDVKM. V trimming: 4 bases; J trimming: 0 bases; junction bases outside the gene matches: 17. CDR3 size: 20 residues. CDR3 sequence (DNA): TGTGCCAGCAGTTCGACATTAACGCCGGGACTAGCTGTGAGCACAGATACGCAGTATTTT. This sequence encodes CASSSTLTPGLAVSTDTQYF.

The V call is TRBV2, the J call TRBJ2-7; D gene unclear. Between the trimmed V and J ends, which lost 6 bases and 4 bases, there was a span of 7 bases. The length of the CDR3 is 11 residues. CDR1 and CDR2 from the germline V gene are SNHLY and FYNNEI. CDR3: CASRARYEQYF. CDR3 nucleotides: TGTGCCAGCAGGGCCAGGTACGAGCAGTACTTC.

This chain joins TRBV5-5 and TRBJ1-1, with no clear D. V lost 0 bases, J lost 5 bases, and 11 bases lay in between. In germline, CDR1 is SGHKS, CDR2 YYEKEE (reference sequence). The CDR3 is made up of 14 amino acids. CDR3 residues: CASSLGGVRTEAFF. CDR3 DNA sequence: TGTGCCAGCAGCTTGGGCGGAGTAAGGACTGAAGCTTTCTTT.

The V gene is TRBV7-9, the J gene TRBJ2-7; D remains ambiguous. CDR3 length: 13 amino acids. V shed 4 bases and J shed 5 bases, with 12 bases lying between them. Germline loops: CDR1 SEHNR, CDR2 FQNEAQ (reference sequence). CDR3 coding DNA: TGTGCCAGCAGCTCCCCCCCGGTCCACGAGCAGTACTTC. It yields the protein CASSSPPVHEQYF.

The genes are TRBV29-1 and TRBJ1-2, with TRBD1 as a possible D gene (5 bases). Trimming removed 0 bases at V and 8 bases at J, with 16 bases between. Germline V gene data show CDR1 as SQVTM and CDR2 as ANQGSEA. This CDR3 region has 14 residues. CDR3 sequence (DNA): TGCAGCGTTGAAGACCGACAGATCCTCTTGGGCTACACCTTC. Translating it yields CSVEDRQILLGYTF.

As to this clone: Other nucleotide sequences from this sample produce the same CDR3. The genes are TRBV28 and TRBJ2-7, with 9 bases aligning to TRBD2. The junction had 21 bases not matched to a gene; V was cut back by 3 bases and J by 3 bases. The CDR3 is 20 amino acids. CDR1 is MDHEN, CDR2 SYDVKM, per germline. CDR3 DNA sequence: TGTGCCAGCAGTTTTCTGAGCGGGAGGATCCTCCAAGATGACAACTACGAGCAGTACTTC. Protein: CASSFLSGRILQDDNYEQYF.

The chain carries TRBV19 and TRBJ2-6; 12 bases match TRBD1. This CDR3 contains 18 residues. The germline gives CDR1 LNHDA, CDR2 SQIVND (reference sequence). Germline trimming cut 4 bases from V and 4 bases from J; bases unmatched to any gene: 8. The CDR3 DNA is TGTGCCAGTAGTAAGGGACAGGGGGCCTCGAAGGGGGCCAACGTCCTGACTTTC. Translation gives CASSKGQGASKGANVLTF. The full variable domain, rest sourced from reference TRBV19 and TRBJ2-6, is DGGITQSPKYLFRKEGQNVTLSCEQNLNHDAMYWYRQDPGQGLRLIYYSQIVNDFQKGDIAEGYSVSREKKESFPLTVTSAQKNPTAFYLCASSKGQGASKGANVLTFGAGSRLTVL.

This clone is a singleton in its sample. The V and J genes are TRBV7-9 and TRBJ1-6; D is perhaps TRBD1 (6 bases). This CDR3 is 16 amino acids long. The germline V and J ends were trimmed by 3 bases and 5 bases, with 14 bases remaining between them. Germline assignment: CDR1 SEHNR and CDR2 FQNEAQ (reference sequence). In DNA, the CDR3 is TGTGCCAGCAGCTTTGACCAAGCAGGGGATAATTCACCCCTCCACTTT. This sequence encodes CASSFDQAGDNSPLHF.

The chain couples TRBV11-3 to TRBJ1-5, with D perhaps TRBD1 (6 bases). The CDR3 contains 15 residues. Trimming took 1 base from V and 1 from J, leaving 8 bases between them. The V gene's germline CDR1 is SGHNT and CDR2 YENEEA. The CDR3 DNA reads TGTGCCAGCAGCTTAGGGGGGACAAGCAATCAGCCCCAGCATTTT. It codes for CASSLGGTSNQPQHF.

This chain connects TRBV27 to TRBJ1-5, with 7 bases aligning to TRBD1. The junction had 8 bases not matched to a gene; V was cut back by 6 bases and J by 6 bases. Germline CDR1 and CDR2: MNHEY and SMNVEV (reference sequence). The CDR3 runs 14 residues. The CDR3 loop is CASSFDRAVQPQHF. CDR3 nucleotides: TGTGCCAGCAGCTTCGACAGGGCGGTTCAGCCCCAGCATTTT.

This chain uses TRBV28 with TRBJ1-1; unclear D gene. Trimming left V 7 bases short and J 8 bases short, with 14 bases between. This CDR3 contains 12 residues. Germline V gene sequence: CDR1 MDHEN, CDR2 SYDVKM. CDR3 coding DNA: TGTGCCAGCATTCGATCCGGGATGGAAGCTTTCTTT. Translating it yields CASIRSGMEAFF.

The chain has TRBV5-4 and TRBJ2-5; D perhaps matches TRBD1 (6 bases). This CDR3 comprises 15 residues. Per the germline V gene, CDR1 is SGHNT and CDR2 is YYREEE (reference sequence). V was pared by 3 bases and J by 2 bases, with 14 bases between. The CDR3 DNA is TGTGCCAGCAGCTCAGGACAGAAGATTCAAGAGACCCAGTACTTC. It codes for CASSSGQKIQETQYF. Filled out from reference TRBV5-4 and TRBJ2-5, the complete variable domain reads ETGVTQSPTHLIKTRGQQVTLRCSSQSGHNTVSWYQQALGQGPQFIFQYYREEENGRGNFPPRFSGLQFPNYSSELNVNALELDDSALYLCASSSGQKIQETQYFGPGTRLLVL.

The DNA for the CDR3 is TGTGCCAGCAGTTTCGGTGGGAGGAACACTGAAGCTTTCTTT. It encodes CASSFGGRNTEAFF. The genes are TRBV6-6 and TRBJ1-1; D not certain. CDR1 MNHNY and CDR2 SVGAGI come from the germline V gene (reference sequence). V lost 4 bases and J lost 1, with 10 bases in between. The CDR3 is 14 residues long.

CDR3 residues: CASSLIYGSPTDTQYF. CDR3 sequence (DNA): TGTGCCAGCAGCCTCATTTATGGGAGTCCGACAGATACGCAGTATTTT. The chain carries TRBV14 and TRBJ2-3; TRBD2 is a possible D gene (5 bases). Between the trimmed V and J ends, which lost 4 bases and 3 bases, there was a span of 17 bases. There are 16 residues in the CDR3. Germline CDR1 reads SGHDN; CDR2 reads FVKESK.

The chain combines TRBV9 with TRBJ1-2; the D gene is possibly TRBD1 (5 bases). CDR3 length equals 16 residues. Per germline, CDR1 SGDLS and CDR2 YYNGEE. Trimming pared 2 bases from V and 7 bases from J, leaving 21 bases between. The CDR3 loop is CASSVRLGGLMGGYTF. For the CDR3, the DNA is TGTGCCAGCAGCGTTCGCTTGGGGGGACTCATGGGTGGCTACACCTTC.

This chain connects TRBV5-4 to TRBJ2-7, with no clear D. Trimming shortened V by 2 bases and J by 6 bases, and 12 bases separated the two germline ends. This CDR3 has 13 amino acids. The germline gives CDR1 SGHNT, CDR2 YYREEE (reference sequence). CDR3 nucleotides: TGTGCCAGCAGCTTAAATTTGGAGAGCGAGCAGTACTTC. Encoded protein: CASSLNLESEQYF.

The chain combines TRBV9 with TRBJ2-2, with 8 bases matching TRBD1. Per germline, CDR1 SGDLS and CDR2 YYNGEE. V lost 2 bases, J lost 3 bases, and 3 bases stayed unmatched. The CDR3 runs 15 residues. This CDR3 reads CASSVGTGHTGELFF. DNA of the CDR3: TGTGCCAGCAGCGTCGGGACAGGTCACACCGGGGAGCTGTTTTTT. Combining the CDR3 with reference TRBV9 and TRBJ2-2 gives the whole variable domain DSGVTQTPKHLITATGQRVTLRCSPRSGDLSVYWYQQSLDQGLQFLIQYYNGEERAKGNILERFSAQQFPDLHSELNLSSLELGDSALYFCASSVGTGHTGELFFGEGSRLTVL.

V usage is TRBV19 and J usage is TRBJ2-1, with a possible D match to TRBD2 (5 bases). Deletions cut 3 bases from V and 4 bases from J, with 13 bases between. The length of the CDR3 is 15 residues. Germline CDR1 reads LNHDA; CDR2 reads SQIVND (reference sequence). The CDR3 coding sequence is TGTGCCAGTAGTATGAAGGGAGCGGATTACAATGAGCAGTTCTTC. This sequence encodes CASSMKGADYNEQFF.

The rearrangement uses TRBV5-5 and TRBJ2-7; 13 bases align to TRBD2. The CDR3 runs 15 residues. The germline V gene encodes CDR1 SGHKS and CDR2 YYEKEE (reference sequence). J lost 4 bases, V lost 0 bases, and 1 base had no gene match. The CDR3 here is CASSLGTSGSYEQYF. The CDR3, as DNA: TGTGCCAGCAGCTTGGGGACTAGCGGGAGTTACGAGCAGTACTTC.

This chain uses TRBV11-2 with TRBJ1-1; 8 bases fit TRBD1. V lost 3 bases to trimming and J lost 10 bases; unmatched junction nucleotides: 7. The CDR3 covers 13 residues. Looked up from germline, CDR1 is SGHAT and CDR2 is FQNNGV. CDR3 sequence (DNA): TGTGCCAGCAGCTTCGAAAGGACAGGGAGAGCTTTCTTT. Its translation: CASSFERTGRAFF.

In DNA form, the CDR3 reads TGTGCCAGCAGCTTAGAAACGGGATCGGACATTCAGTACTTC. This encodes CASSLETGSDIQYF. The chain combines TRBV11-2 with TRBJ2-4; D is perhaps TRBD2 (5 bases). CDR3 size: 14 residues. V lost 0 bases and J lost 8, with 11 bases in between. Per the germline V gene, CDR1 is SGHAT and CDR2 is FQNNGV.

The chain combines TRBV10-3 with TRBJ2-3, with 14 bases fitting TRBD2. V lost 4 bases to trimming and J lost 1 base; unmatched junction nucleotides: 7. Germline loops: CDR1 ENHRY, CDR2 SYGVKD. The CDR3 is 18 amino acids. The CDR3 loop is CAISGTSGRPAGTDTQYF. CDR3 DNA: TGTGCCATCAGTGGGACTAGCGGGAGGCCGGCGGGCACAGATACGCAGTATTTT.

This clone is a singleton in its sample. The chain links TRBV14 to TRBJ2-7; tentative D call: TRBD1 (5 bases). In germline, CDR1 is SGHDN, CDR2 FVKESK. The germline V and J ends were trimmed by 0 bases and 5 bases, with 32 bases remaining between them. CDR3 length: 21 residues. This CDR3 reads CASSQELSLDDINGRADEQYF. DNA of the CDR3: TGTGCCAGCAGCCAAGAATTATCCCTCGACGATATAAATGGCAGGGCAGACGAGCAGTACTTC.

This chain connects TRBV9 to TRBJ2-2; D is ambiguous. CDR1 is SGDLS and CDR2 is YYNGEE in the germline V gene. The V end lost 3 bases, the J end lost 3 bases, and 12 bases lay between the germline ends. The CDR3 covers 15 residues. CDR3 sequence (DNA): TGTGCCAGCAGCGCGGGTACCGCCGACACCGGGGAGCTGTTTTTT. It specifies CASSAGTADTGELFF.